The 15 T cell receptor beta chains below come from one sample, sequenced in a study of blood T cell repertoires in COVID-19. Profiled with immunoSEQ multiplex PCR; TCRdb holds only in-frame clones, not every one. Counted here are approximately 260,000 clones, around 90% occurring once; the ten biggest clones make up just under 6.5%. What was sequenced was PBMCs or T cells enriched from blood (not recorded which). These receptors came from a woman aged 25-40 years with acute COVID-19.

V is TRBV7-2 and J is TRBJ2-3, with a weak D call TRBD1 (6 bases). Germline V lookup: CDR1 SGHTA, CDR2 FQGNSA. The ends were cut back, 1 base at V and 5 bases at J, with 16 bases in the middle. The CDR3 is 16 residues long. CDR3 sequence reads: CASSLGVGAGLDTQYF. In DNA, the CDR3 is TGTGCCAGCAGCTTAGGGGTGGGGGCAGGGTTAGATACGCAGTATTTT.

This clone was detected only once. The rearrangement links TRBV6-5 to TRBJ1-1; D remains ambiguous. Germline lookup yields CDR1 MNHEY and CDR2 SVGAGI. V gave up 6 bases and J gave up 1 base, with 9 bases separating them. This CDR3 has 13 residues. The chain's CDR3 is CASSTQPNTEAFF. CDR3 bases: TGTGCCAGCAGCACACAGCCGAACACTGAAGCTTTCTTT.

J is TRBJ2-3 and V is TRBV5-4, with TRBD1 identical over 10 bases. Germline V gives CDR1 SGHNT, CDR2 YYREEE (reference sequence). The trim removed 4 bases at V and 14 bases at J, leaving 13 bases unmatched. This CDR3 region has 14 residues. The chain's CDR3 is CASSPVADRDRGYF. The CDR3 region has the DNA TGTGCCAGCAGCCCGGTGGCAGATCGGGACAGGGGGTATTTT. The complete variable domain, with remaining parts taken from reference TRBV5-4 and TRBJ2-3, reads ETGVTQSPTHLIKTRGQQVTLRCSSQSGHNTVSWYQQALGQGPQFIFQYYREEENGRGNFPPRFSGLQFPNYSSELNVNALELDDSALYLCASSPVADRDRGYFGPGTRLTVL.

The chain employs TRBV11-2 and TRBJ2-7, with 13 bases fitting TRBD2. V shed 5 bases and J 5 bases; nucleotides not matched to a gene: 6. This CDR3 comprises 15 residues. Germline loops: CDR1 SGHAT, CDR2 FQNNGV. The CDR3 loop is CASSKGTSGMDEQYF. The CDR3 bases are TGTGCCAGCAGCAAAGGGACTAGCGGGATGGACGAGCAGTACTTC.

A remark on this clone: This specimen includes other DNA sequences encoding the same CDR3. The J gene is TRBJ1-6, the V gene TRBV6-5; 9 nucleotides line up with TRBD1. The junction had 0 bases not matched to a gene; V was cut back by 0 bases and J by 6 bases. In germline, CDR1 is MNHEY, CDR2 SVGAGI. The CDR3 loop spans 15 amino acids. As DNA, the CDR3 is TGTGCCAGCAGTTACTCGGGACAGGGTAATTCACCCCTCCACTTT. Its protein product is CASSYSGQGNSPLHF.

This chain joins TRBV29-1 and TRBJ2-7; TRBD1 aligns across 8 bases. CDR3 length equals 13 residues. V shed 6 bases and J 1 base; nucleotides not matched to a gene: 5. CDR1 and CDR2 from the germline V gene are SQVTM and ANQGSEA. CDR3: CSVLTGESYEQYF. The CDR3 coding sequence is TGCAGCGTACTGACAGGGGAGTCCTACGAGCAGTACTTC.

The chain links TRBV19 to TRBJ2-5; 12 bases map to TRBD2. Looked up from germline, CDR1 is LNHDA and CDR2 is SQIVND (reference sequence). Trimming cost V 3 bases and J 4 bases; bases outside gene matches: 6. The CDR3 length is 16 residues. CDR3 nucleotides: TGTGCCAGTAGTATTAAGACTAGCGGGAGTGGAGAGACCCAGTACTTC. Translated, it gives CASSIKTSGSGETQYF.

CDR3 nucleotides: TGTGCCAGCAGCTTATTTTCCAGCGGGGGACCAGATACGCAGTATTTT. It codes for CASSLFSSGGPDTQYF. The chain links TRBV7-9 to TRBJ2-3, with 8 positions matching TRBD2. The CDR3 runs 16 residues. The germline V gene has CDR1 SEHNR and CDR2 FQNEAQ (reference sequence). After removal of 2 bases from V and 4 bases from J, the junction contained 8 bases not matched to a gene.

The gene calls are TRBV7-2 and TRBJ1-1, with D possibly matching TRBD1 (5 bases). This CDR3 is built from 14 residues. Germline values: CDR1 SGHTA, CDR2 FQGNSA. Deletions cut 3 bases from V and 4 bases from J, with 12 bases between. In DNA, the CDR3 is TGTGCCAGCAGCTTGCACGCGGGACGCACTGAAGCTTTCTTT. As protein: CASSLHAGRTEAFF.

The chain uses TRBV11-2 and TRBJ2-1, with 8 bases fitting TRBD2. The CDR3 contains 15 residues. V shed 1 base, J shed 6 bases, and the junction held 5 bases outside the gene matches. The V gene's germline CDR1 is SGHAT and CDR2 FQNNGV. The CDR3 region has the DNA TGTGCCAGCAGCTTAGCGGGGGGGCCTTCCAATGAGCAGTTCTTC. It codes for CASSLAGGPSNEQFF.

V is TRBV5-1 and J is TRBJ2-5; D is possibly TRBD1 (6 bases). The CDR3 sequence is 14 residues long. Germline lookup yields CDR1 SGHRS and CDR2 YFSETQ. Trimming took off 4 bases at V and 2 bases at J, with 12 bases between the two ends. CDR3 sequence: CASSQGHSQETQYF. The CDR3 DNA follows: TGCGCCAGCAGCCAGGGACATAGTCAAGAGACCCAGTACTTC.

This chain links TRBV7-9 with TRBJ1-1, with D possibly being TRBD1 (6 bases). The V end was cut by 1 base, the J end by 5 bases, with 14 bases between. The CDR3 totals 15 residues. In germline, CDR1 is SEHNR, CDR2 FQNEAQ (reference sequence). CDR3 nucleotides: TGTGCCAGCAGCTTAGATCAGGGGCAGAATACTGAAGCTTTCTTT. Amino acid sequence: CASSLDQGQNTEAFF.

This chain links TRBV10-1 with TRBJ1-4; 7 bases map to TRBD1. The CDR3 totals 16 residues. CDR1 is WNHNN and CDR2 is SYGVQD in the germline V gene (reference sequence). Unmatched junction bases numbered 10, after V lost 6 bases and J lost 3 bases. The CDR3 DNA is TGCGCCAGCAGAGCCGGGACAGCAATTTCTAATGAAAAACTGTTTTTT. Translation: CASRAGTAISNEKLFF.

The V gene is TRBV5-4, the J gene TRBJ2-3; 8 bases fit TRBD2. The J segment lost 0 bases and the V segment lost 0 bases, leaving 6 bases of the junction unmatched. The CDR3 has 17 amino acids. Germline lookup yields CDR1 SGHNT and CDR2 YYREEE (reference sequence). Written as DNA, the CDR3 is TGTGCCAGCAGCTTGGCCGCAGCGGGGGTCAGCACAGATACGCAGTATTTT. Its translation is CASSLAAAGVSTDTQYF.

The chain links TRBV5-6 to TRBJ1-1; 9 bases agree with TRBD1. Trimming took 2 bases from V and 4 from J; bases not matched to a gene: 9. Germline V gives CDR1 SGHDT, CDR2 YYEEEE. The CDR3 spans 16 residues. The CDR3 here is CASSFRQGGRVTEAFF. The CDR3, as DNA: TGTGCCAGCAGCTTCCGACAGGGGGGCAGGGTCACTGAAGCTTTCTTT.